This T cell receptor beta chain appears in the sequencing data of a study of a mutant IDH1 vaccine in newly diagnosed glioma. Study-wide background: Patients began vaccination 4-6 weeks after radiotherapy alone, or with temozolomide cycles. There were approximately 62% males and roughly 38% females among treated patients, whose mean age was about 38 years. Earlier therapy was either radiotherapy, temozolomide, or both, and most got both.

Time point described: week 5, during vaccination. Vaccinated patients received 300 ug of mutant IDH1 20-mer peptide per dose, with topical imiquimod. Every donor had a new WHO grade 3 or 4 astrocytoma that was IDH1-mutant, with loss of nuclear ATRX. Trimming took 4 bases from V and 2 from J; bases not matched to a gene: 3. CDR1 is SGHNT, CDR2 YYREEE, per germline (reference sequence). The CDR3 is 15 residues long. Using immunoSEQ multiplex PCR, the repertoire was profiled, and TCRdb retains in-frame clones only, with some absent. The sample has 50,000 to 70,000 clones; roughly 82% are singletons. Comments on this clone: What it recognizes is unknown.

The chain employs TRBV5-4 and TRBJ2-1, with 10 positions matching TRBD2. Specimen: PBMCs, collected from a glioma patient whose treatment included an IDH1 peptide vaccine. The origin of this receptor is a woman aged 18-29 years with glioma. Some clones in this sample may be carry-over from other donors' samples. CDR3 sequence reads: CASSLSGGPYNEQFF. The CDR3 DNA is TGTGCCAGCAGCCTTAGCGGGGGGCCCTACAATGAGCAGTTCTTC.